The entry below gives a single T cell receptor beta chain sequence along with its context. Sequencing used immunoSEQ multiplex PCR; TCRdb keeps in-frame clones, though not all of them. The repertoire holds 250,000 to 350,000 clones, with about nine tenths as singletons. The data are from a study of blood T cell repertoires in COVID-19. For the study at large: From T cells, B-cell-depleted T cells, or PBMCs came the material, which was cDNA or gDNA.

This CDR3 has 14 residues. Looked up from germline, CDR1 is MGHDK and CDR2 is SYGVNS. V was cut by 3 bases and J by 7 bases, with 15 bases left in between. Sequenced sample: peripheral blood. The chain recombines TRBV25-1 with TRBJ1-2, with a tentative D call TRBD1 (6 bases). The source of this sequence is a man aged 18 to 29 with active or convalescent COVID-19. The CDR3 region has the DNA TGTGCCAGCAGTGATCTGACAGGTCCACCTGGCTACACCTTC. Translated: CASSDLTGPPGYTF.